This passage covers 17 T cell receptor beta chains from one sample sequenced in a study of control samples from healthy donors and cancer patients (dated by TCRdb to the early 2020s). The library was generated by the immunoSEQ multiplex PCR assay. TCRdb's version of the immuneACCESS table is confined to in-frame rearrangements and falls short of the full clone set. An unresolved V gene accounts for under half of the shortfall where checked; the remainder is of unknown origin. A total of approximately 79,000 clones appear in this sample, around nine tenths of them only once. Together, the top ten hold roughly 6.9% of the sample. The sequencing input was blood. Receptors originate from a man over 45 in good health.

This chain joins TRBV11-2 and TRBJ2-3, with a tentative D call TRBD1 (6 bases). Germline CDR1 reads SGHAT; CDR2 reads FQNNGV. Deletions cut 1 base from V and 3 bases from J, with 11 bases between. The CDR3 runs 15 residues. The CDR3 DNA follows: TGTGCCAGCAGCTTAGGGATTCAGGGGACAGATACGCAGTATTTT. Protein: CASSLGIQGTDTQYF.

This clone has a single count. This sequence joins TRBV28 and TRBJ1-5, with TRBD1 as a possible D gene (5 bases). The CDR3 extends over 16 amino acids. Germline V gives CDR1 MDHEN, CDR2 SYDVKM. Trimming cost V 1 base and J 1 base, with 11 bases left between them. CDR3 nucleotides: TGTGCCAGCAGTTTATTGCGACAGCGGAGCAATCAGCCCCAGCATTTT. Amino acid sequence: CASSLLRQRSNQPQHF.

This chain uses TRBV4-2 with TRBJ2-7; a possible D gene is TRBD1 (6 bases). The CDR3 length is 15 residues. V dropped 0 bases and J dropped 4 bases, with 13 bases sitting between them. Germline V lookup: CDR1 LGHNA, CDR2 YNFKEQ. CDR3 coding DNA: TGTGCCAGCAGCCAAGATGACAGGAGGAATTACGAGCAGTACTTC. This sequence encodes CASSQDDRRNYEQYF.

This clone has a handful of counts. J is TRBJ1-3 and V is TRBV9, with 8 bases aligning to TRBD1. Germline CDR1 reads SGDLS; CDR2 reads YYNGEE. Losses at the gene ends were 2 bases for V and 8 bases for J; bases not matched to a gene: 9. This CDR3 region has 15 residues. The CDR3 DNA reads as TGTGCCAGCAGCGTGTTTCAGGGGGCAGGGGACACCATATATTTT. It translates to CASSVFQGAGDTIYF.

The rearrangement joins TRBV5-1 to TRBJ1-1; the D gene is possibly TRBD1 (5 bases). Germline V gives CDR1 SGHRS, CDR2 YFSETQ. The length of the CDR3 is 15 residues. The V end was cut by 2 bases, the J end by 7 bases, with 18 bases between. The CDR3 DNA reads TGCGCCAGCAGCTTAGCCGGGACCGCGAACGGTGAAGCTTTCTTT. The encoded protein is CASSLAGTANGEAFF.

This chain links TRBV4-3 with TRBJ2-1; D is ambiguous. The CDR3 is 16 amino acids. Deletions cut 3 bases from V and 1 base from J, with 13 bases between. The germline CDR1 and CDR2 sequences are LGHNA and YSLEER. The CDR3 nucleotides are TGCGCCAGCAGCCAGGCGGTCCTTCTTTCCTACAATGAGCAGTTCTTC. Protein: CASSQAVLLSYNEQFF.

The rearrangement uses TRBV19 and TRBJ2-1; TRBD1 might be the D (5 bases). Germline CDR1 LNHDA, CDR2 SQIVND (reference sequence). The V and J ends lost 7 bases and 9 bases respectively, with 10 bases between them. The CDR3 consists of 11 residues. For the CDR3, the DNA is TGTGCCAGTATGAACACAGGTGAGCAGTTCTTC. Its translation is CASMNTGEQFF.

CDR3 DNA sequence: TGCGCCAGCAGCTTGAGTACTGGGGCCAACGTCCTGACTTTC. This translates into CASSLSTGANVLTF. This chain links TRBV5-1 with TRBJ2-6; the D is unclear. CDR1 SGHRS and CDR2 YFSETQ come from the germline V gene. V was pared by 1 base and J by 2 bases, with 4 bases between. This CDR3 is 14 amino acids long. The entire variable domain, with the rest obtained from reference TRBV5-1 and TRBJ2-6, is as follows: KAGVTQTPRYLIKTRGQQVTLSCSPISGHRSVSWYQQTPGQGLQFLFEYFSETQRNKGNFPGRFSGRQFSNSRSEMNVSTLELGDSALYLCASSLSTGANVLTFGAGSRLTVL.

CDR3 residues: CASSLRGTSGGRYNEQFF. Written as DNA, the CDR3 is TGTGCCAGCAGCTTAAGAGGGACTAGCGGGGGGCGCTACAATGAGCAGTTCTTC. This chain uses TRBV7-2 with TRBJ2-1, with 15 bases identical to TRBD2. The CDR3 covers 18 residues. Germline V lookup: CDR1 SGHTA, CDR2 FQGNSA. With 2 bases clipped from V and 3 bases from J, the junction kept 5 bases outside the gene matches.

V and J are TRBV10-1 and TRBJ2-7, with D hard to call. The V end was cut by 2 bases, the J end by 3 bases, with 5 bases between. Germline values: CDR1 WNHNN, CDR2 SYGVQD (reference sequence). CDR3 length equals 12 residues. In DNA, the CDR3 is TGCGCCAGCAGTGAGACATTCTACGAGCAGTACTTC. It encodes CASSETFYEQYF.

This rearrangement joins TRBV5-6 to TRBJ1-6, with a possible D match to TRBD1 (5 bases). Germline values: CDR1 SGHDT, CDR2 YYEEEE. V shed 5 bases and J shed 15 bases, with 21 bases lying between them. This CDR3 contains 14 residues. CDR3 coding DNA: TGTGCCAGCAGGGACGGGACCGTGATGGGTAACCTCCACTTT. It yields the protein CASRDGTVMGNLHF.

The gene calls are TRBV30 and TRBJ1-2; the D gene is possibly TRBD1 (5 bases). The CDR3 sequence is 14 residues long. Trimming pared 1 base from V and 8 bases from J, leaving 17 bases between. CDR1 and CDR2 (germline): GTSNPN, SVGIG (reference sequence). The CDR3 bases are TGTGCCTGGAGTGAACTAGGGGCGGCCCGGGGCTACACCTTC. Protein: CAWSELGAARGYTF.

The gene calls are TRBV6-2 or TRBV6-3 and TRBJ2-7; D might be TRBD1 or TRBD2, each matching 7 bases. This CDR3 region has 16 residues. Germline values: CDR1 MNHEY, CDR2 SVGEGT. V was shortened by 0 bases and J by 4 bases, with 16 bases between the two germline ends. CDR3 sequence: CASSYSWQGGTYEQYF. The CDR3 coding sequence is TGTGCCAGCAGTTACTCGTGGCAGGGGGGGACATACGAGCAGTACTTC.

This chain joins TRBV12-5 and TRBJ2-2; 11 nucleotides line up with TRBD1. Losses at the gene ends were 6 bases for V and 4 bases for J; bases not matched to a gene: 7. This CDR3 is 16 amino acids long. From germline, CDR1 is LGHNT and CDR2 FRNRAP. CDR3 bases: TGTGCTAGTGGCAAAACGGGGACAGGGGGCACCGGGGAGCTGTTTTTT. Protein: CASGKTGTGGTGELFF.

The table lists this clone with a count of one. This chain joins TRBV6-2 or TRBV6-3 and TRBJ1-3; D uncertain. V shed 4 bases and J shed 2 bases, with 12 bases lying between them. The germline CDR1 and CDR2 sequences are MNHEY and SVGEGT. CDR3 length: 15 residues. The CDR3 DNA reads TGTGCCAGCAGTTTTCTGTCAGGTCCTGGAAACACCATATATTTT. Amino acids: CASSFLSGPGNTIYF.

This chain joins TRBV2 and TRBJ2-6; a possible D gene is TRBD1 (6 bases). Germline CDR1 and CDR2: SNHLY and FYNNEI. CDR3 length: 15 amino acids. V lost 10 bases to trimming and J lost 0 bases, with 13 bases between them. The CDR3 sequence is CAKGQGLSGANVLTF. In DNA, the CDR3 is TGTGCCAAGGGGCAGGGGCTCTCTGGGGCCAACGTCCTGACTTTC. Drawing the rest from reference TRBV2 and TRBJ2-6, the complete variable domain is EPEVTQTPSHQVTQMGQEVILRCVPISNHLYFYWYRQILGQKVEFLVSFYNNEISEKSEIFDDQFSVERPDGSNFTLKIRSTKLEDSAMYFCAKGQGLSGANVLTFGAGSRLTVL.

The chain combines TRBV6-4 with TRBJ1-6, with TRBD1 matching over 7 bases. Germline V lookup: CDR1 MRHNA, CDR2 SNTAGT. With 0 bases clipped from V and 8 bases from J, the junction kept 4 bases outside the gene matches. The CDR3 has 15 residues. CDR3 DNA sequence: TGTGCCAGCAGTGACTCGAGTAGGGGGCATTCACCCCTCCACTTT. This gives the protein CASSDSSRGHSPLHF.